These T cell receptor beta chains were read from a single sample in a study of early T cells in non-severe SARS-CoV-2 infection. TCRdb re-analysed the 5' RACE reads in MiXCR, keeping a single row per CDR3 protein. This sample has 35,000 to 45,000 distinct CDR3 sequences; around 4% occur once, and the top ten carry more than 8.5%. The sample consisted of whole blood. The source of these receptors is an adult who was a healthcare worker with PCR-confirmed SARS-CoV-2 infection or an uninfected control (not recorded which). Both conserved end residues are part of each CDR3. D genes are given only for firm matches. A row's size may be missing; if present it is once, few, many or a size class.

D: TRBD2; size: many; J: TRBJ2-1; V: TRBV7-8; CDR3: CASSSFREREGRYNEQFF; DNA: TGTGCCAGCAGCTCCTTTAGGGAGCGGGAGGGCCGATACAATGAGCAGTTCTTC
D: .; size: .; J: TRBJ2-2; V: TRBV7-2; CDR3: CASSPTQVGELFF; DNA: TGTGCCAGCAGCCCTACCCAAGTCGGGGAGCTGTTTTTT
D: .; size: many; J: TRBJ1-4; V: TRBV14; CDR3: CASSQASANEKLFF; DNA: TGTGCCAGCAGCCAAGCATCGGCTAATGAAAAACTGTTTTTT
D: TRBD2; size: many; J: TRBJ2-4; V: TRBV14; CDR3: CASSQDALQRESGNIQYF; DNA: TGTGCCAGCAGCCAAGATGCGCTCCAGCGGGAGTCCGGAAACATTCAGTACTTC
D: .; size: many; J: TRBJ2-1; V: TRBV5-4; CDR3: CASSLASRVGDEQFF; DNA: TGTGCCAGCAGCTTGGCCTCGCGGGTAGGCGATGAGCAGTTCTTC
D: .; size: .; J: TRBJ2-3; V: TRBV7-8; CDR3: CASSLGPPGSTDTQYF; DNA: TGTGCCAGCAGCTTAGGGCCCCCGGGAAGCACAGATACGCAGTATTTT
D: TRBD1; size: many; J: TRBJ2-3; V: TRBV28; CDR3: CASRGTGVTDTQYF; DNA: TGTGCCAGCAGGGGGACAGGGGTCACAGATACGCAGTATTTT
D: .; size: many; J: TRBJ1-2; V: TRBV4-3; CDR3: CASSPPGELFYGYTF; DNA: TGCGCCAGCAGCCCCCCAGGGGAGCTTTTCTATGGCTACACCTTC
D: TRBD2; size: few; J: TRBJ2-1; V: TRBV5-5; CDR3: CASKVAGGPGRKFF; DNA: TGTGCCAGCAAGGTTGCGGGAGGGCCGGGTCGTAAATTCTTC
D: .; size: many; J: TRBJ1-1; V: TRBV7-8; CDR3: CASSLGARGNTEAFF; DNA: TGTGCCAGCAGCTTAGGCGCGAGGGGGAACACTGAAGCTTTCTTT
D: .; size: few; J: TRBJ2-3; V: TRBV10-3; CDR3: CAISGHTADTQYF; DNA: TGTGCCATCAGTGGCCACACAGCGGATACGCAGTATTTT
D: TRBD2; size: many; J: TRBJ2-1; V: TRBV19; CDR3: CASRPAGLQANNEQFF; DNA: TGTGCCAGTAGACCCGCGGGACTACAAGCCAACAATGAGCAGTTCTTC
D: .; size: many; J: TRBJ2-1; V: TRBV6-1; CDR3: CASLPRRKYNEQFF; DNA: TGTGCCAGCCTTCCCCGACGGAAATACAATGAGCAGTTCTTC
D: .; size: many; J: TRBJ1-1; V: TRBV6-2/TRBV6-3; CDR3: CASSLQDAGTEAFF; DNA: TGTGCCAGCAGCTTACAGGATGCGGGCACTGAAGCTTTCTTT
D: TRBD2; size: many; J: TRBJ2-1; V: TRBV27; CDR3: CASSSAGLAVNEQFF; DNA: TGTGCCAGCAGTTCGGCGGGACTAGCAGTGAATGAGCAGTTCTTC
D: TRBD1; size: many; J: TRBJ1-4; V: TRBV27; CDR3: CASRTGEKLFF; DNA: TGTGCCAGCAGGACAGGGGAAAAACTGTTTTTT
D: .; size: few; J: TRBJ1-3; V: TRBV7-3; CDR3: CASSSSTGSWGNTIYF; DNA: TGTGCCAGCAGCTCCTCCACGGGATCCTGGGGAAACACCATATATTTT
D: .; size: many; J: TRBJ1-1; V: TRBV12-3/TRBV12-4; CDR3: CASSGLRSEAFF; DNA: TGTGCCAGCAGCGGGCTTCGGAGTGAAGCTTTCTTT
D: .; size: many; J: TRBJ1-1; V: TRBV28; CDR3: CASGSTGNTEAFF; DNA: TGTGCCAGCGGATCGACGGGTAACACTGAAGCTTTCTTT
D: .; size: many; J: TRBJ2-3; V: TRBV27; CDR3: CASSLTGFGTDTQYF; DNA: TGTGCCAGCAGTTTAACAGGGTTTGGCACAGATACGCAGTATTTT
D: .; size: many; J: TRBJ2-1; V: TRBV12-3/TRBV12-4; CDR3: CASSRHSRSSYNEQFF; DNA: TGTGCCAGCAGTCGGCATAGCCGGAGCTCCTACAATGAGCAGTTCTTC
D: TRBD2; size: many; J: TRBJ2-3; V: TRBV20-1; CDR3: CSARDPGLADHTDTQYF; DNA: TGCAGTGCTAGAGATCCGGGACTAGCGGACCACACAGATACGCAGTATTTT
D: .; size: .; J: TRBJ1-1; V: TRBV4-3; CDR3: CASSQDRGRTEAFF; DNA: TGCGCCAGCAGCCAAGATAGGGGAAGGACTGAAGCTTTCTTT
D: TRBD2; size: many; J: TRBJ2-2; V: TRBV12-3/TRBV12-4; CDR3: CASSPGTTHTGELFF; DNA: TGTGCCAGCAGTCCCGGGACTACCCACACCGGGGAGCTGTTTTTT
D: TRBD2; size: few; J: TRBJ2-1; V: TRBV12-3/TRBV12-4; CDR3: CASSLAGASGRGYNEQFF; DNA: TGTGCCAGCAGTTTAGCGGGTGCTAGCGGGAGGGGGTACAATGAGCAGTTCTTC
D: TRBD1; size: many; J: TRBJ2-7; V: TRBV28; CDR3: CASSTGTAPYEQYF; DNA: TGTGCCAGCAGCACCGGGACAGCCCCCTACGAGCAGTACTTC
D: .; size: many; J: TRBJ2-7; V: TRBV19; CDR3: CASSTTVTAYEQYF; DNA: TGTGCCAGTAGTACGACAGTTACAGCCTACGAGCAGTACTTC
D: .; size: many; J: TRBJ1-1; V: TRBV10-3; CDR3: CAIRETGAYGAFF; DNA: TGTGCCATCAGGGAGACAGGAGCTTATGGAGCTTTCTTT
D: TRBD1; size: many; J: TRBJ2-7; V: TRBV29-1; CDR3: CSVGTGEYEQYF; DNA: TGCAGCGTTGGGACAGGGGAGTACGAGCAGTACTTC
D: .; size: many; J: TRBJ1-3; V: TRBV10-3; CDR3: CAIRTDPSGNTIYF; DNA: TGTGCCATCAGGACCGACCCCTCTGGAAACACCATATATTTT
D: .; size: few; J: TRBJ2-5; V: TRBV9; CDR3: CASSEQPKETQYF; DNA: TGTGCCAGCAGCGAACAGCCTAAAGAGACCCAGTACTTC
D: TRBD2; size: .; J: TRBJ2-1; V: TRBV20-1; CDR3: CSARVLAGDYNEQFF; DNA: TGCAGTGCTAGGGTACTAGCGGGAGATTACAATGAGCAGTTCTTC
D: TRBD2; size: few; J: TRBJ2-1; V: TRBV24-1; CDR3: CATSDLGLADQNEQFF; DNA: TGTGCCACCAGTGATCTGGGACTAGCGGATCAAAATGAGCAGTTCTTC
D: .; size: once; J: TRBJ2-1; V: TRBV12-3/TRBV12-4; CDR3: CASSLRVGQFF; DNA: TGTGCCAGCAGTTTACGGGTTGGGCAGTTCTTC
D: .; size: many; J: TRBJ2-2; V: TRBV12-3/TRBV12-4; CDR3: CASSFAGFTGELFF; DNA: TGTGCCAGCAGTTTCGCGGGATTCACCGGGGAGCTGTTTTTT
D: .; size: many; J: TRBJ2-5; V: TRBV7-2; CDR3: CNQETQYF; DNA: TGTAACCAAGAGACCCAGTACTTC
D: TRBD2; size: many; J: TRBJ2-1; V: TRBV28; CDR3: CASSLASGRTNEQFF; DNA: TGTGCCAGCAGTTTAGCTAGCGGGAGAACCAATGAGCAGTTCTTC
D: .; size: many; J: TRBJ1-1; V: TRBV7-2; CDR3: CASSLGSSNTEAFF; DNA: TGTGCCAGCAGCTTAGGCAGCTCGAACACTGAAGCTTTCTTT
D: .; size: many; J: TRBJ1-1; V: TRBV6-2/TRBV6-3; CDR3: CASRIGAGTEAFF; DNA: TGTGCCAGCAGAATAGGAGCCGGGACAGAAGCTTTCTTT
D: .; size: .; J: TRBJ1-2; V: TRBV4-3; CDR3: CASSQDRSDNYGYTF; DNA: TGCGCCAGCAGCCAAGATAGGTCAGATAACTATGGCTACACCTTC
D: TRBD2; size: many; J: TRBJ2-7; V: TRBV18; CDR3: CASSPQGLGSYEQYF; DNA: TGTGCCAGCTCACCTCAGGGACTAGGCTCCTACGAGCAGTACTTC
D: .; size: many; J: TRBJ2-1; V: TRBV9; CDR3: CASSGYTPSYNEQFF; DNA: TGTGCCAGCAGCGGCTACACCCCTTCCTACAATGAGCAGTTCTTC
D: .; size: .; J: TRBJ1-3; V: TRBV27; CDR3: CASSSGLGNTIYF; DNA: TGTGCCAGCAGTTCCGGACTTGGAAACACCATATATTTT
D: .; size: many; J: TRBJ1-3; V: TRBV15; CDR3: CATSRGQRGTFGDTIYF; DNA: TGTGCCACCAGCAGAGGTCAAAGGGGGACCTTCGGGGACACCATATATTTT
D: TRBD2; size: few; J: TRBJ2-1; V: TRBV7-2; CDR3: CASSPTSAVIYNEQFF; DNA: TGTGCCAGCAGCCCAACTAGCGCGGTTATATACAATGAGCAGTTCTTC
D: .; size: many; J: TRBJ2-1; V: TRBV5-4; CDR3: CASSLVGYGYNEQFF; DNA: TGTGCCAGCAGCTTGGTGGGCTATGGGTACAATGAGCAGTTCTTC
D: .; size: few; J: TRBJ2-2; V: TRBV12-3/TRBV12-4; CDR3: CASTITGELFF; DNA: TGTGCCAGCACCATCACCGGGGAGCTGTTTTTT
D: TRBD1; size: .; J: TRBJ1-1; V: TRBV29-1; CDR3: CSVSPDRVTEAFF; DNA: TGCAGCGTTTCCCCTGACAGGGTCACTGAAGCTTTCTTT
D: .; size: many; J: TRBJ2-7; V: TRBV15; CDR3: CATSPTVDGSYEQYF; DNA: TGTGCCACCAGCCCGACTGTAGACGGCAGCTACGAGCAGTACTTC
D: TRBD2; size: few; J: TRBJ2-3; V: TRBV12-3/TRBV12-4; CDR3: CASSLGLARDTQYF; DNA: TGTGCCAGCAGTTTGGGACTAGCACGGGATACGCAGTATTTT
D: .; size: many; J: TRBJ2-1; V: TRBV6-2/TRBV6-3; CDR3: CASSSRQDQQFF; DNA: TGTGCCAGCAGTTCCCGACAGGATCAGCAGTTCTTC
D: .; size: many; J: TRBJ1-5; V: TRBV12-3/TRBV12-4; CDR3: CASSRDYQPQHF; DNA: TGTGCCAGCAGCAGGGATTATCAGCCCCAGCATTTT
D: TRBD2; size: many; J: TRBJ2-2; V: TRBV4-3; CDR3: CASSQAGGGPGELFF; DNA: TGCGCCAGCAGCCAAGCGGGAGGGGGACCCGGGGAGCTGTTTTTT
D: .; size: many; J: TRBJ2-1; V: TRBV25-1; CDR3: CASSELGGEQFF; DNA: TGTGCCAGCAGTGAATTGGGCGGGGAGCAGTTCTTC
D: .; size: many; J: TRBJ2-3; V: TRBV12-3/TRBV12-4; CDR3: CASSFPAGTQYF; DNA: TGTGCCAGCAGTTTTCCGGCGGGGACGCAGTATTTT